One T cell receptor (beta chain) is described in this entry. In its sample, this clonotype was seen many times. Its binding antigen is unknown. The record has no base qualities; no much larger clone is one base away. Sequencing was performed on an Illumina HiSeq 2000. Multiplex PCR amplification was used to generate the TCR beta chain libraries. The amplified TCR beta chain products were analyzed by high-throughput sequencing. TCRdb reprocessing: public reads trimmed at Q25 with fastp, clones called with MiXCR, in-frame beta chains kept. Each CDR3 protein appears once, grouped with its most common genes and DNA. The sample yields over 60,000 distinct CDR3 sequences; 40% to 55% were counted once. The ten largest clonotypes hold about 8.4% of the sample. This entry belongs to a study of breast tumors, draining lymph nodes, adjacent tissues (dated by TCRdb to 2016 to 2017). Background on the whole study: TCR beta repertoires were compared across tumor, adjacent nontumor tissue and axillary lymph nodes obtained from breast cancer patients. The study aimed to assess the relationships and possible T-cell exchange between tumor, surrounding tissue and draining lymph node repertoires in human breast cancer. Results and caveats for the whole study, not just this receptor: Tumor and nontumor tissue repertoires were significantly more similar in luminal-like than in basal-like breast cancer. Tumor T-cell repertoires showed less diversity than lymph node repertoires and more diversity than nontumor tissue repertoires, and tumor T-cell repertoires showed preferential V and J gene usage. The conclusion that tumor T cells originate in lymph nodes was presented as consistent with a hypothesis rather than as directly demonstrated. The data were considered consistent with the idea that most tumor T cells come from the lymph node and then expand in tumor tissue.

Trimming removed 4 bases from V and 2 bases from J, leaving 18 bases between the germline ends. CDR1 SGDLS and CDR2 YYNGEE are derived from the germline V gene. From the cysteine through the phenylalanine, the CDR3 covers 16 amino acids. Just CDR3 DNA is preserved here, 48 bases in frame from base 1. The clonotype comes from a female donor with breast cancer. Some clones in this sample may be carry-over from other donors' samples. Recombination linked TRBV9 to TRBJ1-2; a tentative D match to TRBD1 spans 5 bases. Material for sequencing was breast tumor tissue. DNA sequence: TGTGCCAGCAGCCTTACAAGTCAGGGATTAAACTATGGCTACACCTTC. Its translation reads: CASSLTSQGLNYGYTF. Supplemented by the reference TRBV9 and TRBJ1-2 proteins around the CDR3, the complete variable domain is DSGVTQTPKHLITATGQRVTLRCSPRSGDLSVYWYQQSLDQGLQFLIQYYNGEERAKGNILERFSAQQFPDLHSELNLSSLELGDSALYFCASSLTSQGLNYGYTFGSGTRLTVV.